This T cell receptor (beta chain) emerged from a study of patients and donors after allogeneic stem cell transplantation. Only a few counts were recorded for this clonotype. Germline V gene sequence: CDR1 DFQATT, CDR2 SNEGSKA (reference sequence). The CDR3 sequence is 16 residues long. V shed 1 base, J shed 7 bases, and the junction held 8 bases outside the gene matches. TCRdb analysed the RT-PCR reads with MiXCR anew, one entry per CDR3 protein. The table includes about 230,000 distinct CDR3 sequences, roughly 15% detected once. Specimen: blood, either unsorted or a sorted T cell fraction (not recorded which). The sequence was collected from a human donor who was either an allogeneic HSCT recipient or a stem cell or donor lymphocyte infusion donor (not recorded which). It is not recorded whose cells these are; they may come from a transplant donor. The V gene is TRBV20-1, the J gene TRBJ1-5; 12 bases line up with TRBD1. CDR3 sequence reads: CSARVGDRGRGQPQHF. CDR3 nucleotides: TGCAGTGCTAGAGTAGGGGACAGGGGGCGTGGGCAGCCCCAGCATTTT.